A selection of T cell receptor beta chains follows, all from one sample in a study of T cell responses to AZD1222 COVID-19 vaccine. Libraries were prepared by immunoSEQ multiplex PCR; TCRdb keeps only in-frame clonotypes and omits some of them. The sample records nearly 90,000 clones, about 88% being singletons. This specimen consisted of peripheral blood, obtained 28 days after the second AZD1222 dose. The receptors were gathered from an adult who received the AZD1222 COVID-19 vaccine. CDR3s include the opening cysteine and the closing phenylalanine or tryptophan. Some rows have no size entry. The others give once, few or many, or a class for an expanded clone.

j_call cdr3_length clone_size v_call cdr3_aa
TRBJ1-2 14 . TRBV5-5 CASSETAINYGYTF
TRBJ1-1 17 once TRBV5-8 CASSFNDGVGADTEAFF
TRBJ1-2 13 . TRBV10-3 CAIREGDNYGYTF
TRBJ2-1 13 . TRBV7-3 CASSLSSNNEQFF
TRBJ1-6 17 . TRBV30 CAWSRRPISSYNSPLHF
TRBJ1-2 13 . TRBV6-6 CASSYSISDGYTF
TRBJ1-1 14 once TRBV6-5 CASGDRVSITEAFF
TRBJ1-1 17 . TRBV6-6 CASSRDRIDRVNTEAFF
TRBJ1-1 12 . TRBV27 CASSLGGGEAFF
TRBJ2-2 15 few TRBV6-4 CASSEGGLNTGELFF
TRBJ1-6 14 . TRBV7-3 CASSLGQGHSPLHF
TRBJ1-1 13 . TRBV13 CASSLKAGVEAFF
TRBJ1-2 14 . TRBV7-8 CASSGRQGRRGYTF
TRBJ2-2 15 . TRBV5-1 CASSPLLVVTGELFF